Below are 20 T cell receptor beta chains sequenced from a single sample in a study of blood T cell repertoires in COVID-19. The protocol was immunoSEQ multiplex PCR, while the TCRdb copy is restricted to in-frame clones and leaves out a portion. Of over 100,000 clones in the sample, over 60% were seen once. The sequenced sample was peripheral blood. The source of these receptors is a woman aged 80 or over with acute or convalescent COVID-19.

This clone was picked up a small number of times. The CDR3 DNA follows: TGTGCCAGCAGTGAAGGCGGGAGAATCCGAAACACCGGGGAGCTGTTTTTT. Protein product: CASSEGGRIRNTGELFF. V and J are TRBV6-1 and TRBJ2-2; 7 nucleotides align to TRBD2. Trimming took 1 base from V and 2 from J; bases not matched to a gene: 7. This CDR3 is built from 17 residues. Germline V lookup: CDR1 MNHNS, CDR2 SASEGT.

The chain employs TRBV7-2 and TRBJ2-3; no definite D call. The germline gives CDR1 SGHTA, CDR2 FQGNSA. The CDR3 sequence is 15 residues long. V was shortened by 1 base and J by 4 bases, with 12 bases between the two germline ends. CDR3 amino acids: CASSLVYLAADTQYF. The CDR3 nucleotides read TGTGCCAGCAGCTTAGTGTACCTGGCAGCAGATACGCAGTATTTT.

V gene TRBV19 combines with J gene TRBJ2-2; no definite D call. V lost 6 bases and J 2 bases, leaving 7 bases between the germline ends. CDR3 length: 13 residues. Germline CDR1 is LNHDA and CDR2 is SQIVND (reference sequence). The CDR3 DNA reads as TGTGCCAGTAGAACACAAAACACCGGGGAGCTGTTTTTT. It encodes CASRTQNTGELFF. Complete variable domain (other parts from reference TRBV19 and TRBJ2-2): DGGITQSPKYLFRKEGQNVTLSCEQNLNHDAMYWYRQDPGQGLRLIYYSQIVNDFQKGDIAEGYSVSREKKESFPLTVTSAQKNPTAFYLCASRTQNTGELFFGEGSRLTVL.

The chain employs TRBV9 and TRBJ1-3; possibly TRBD1 for D (6 bases). The CDR3 has 16 residues. Trimming took off 3 bases at V and 2 bases at J, with 15 bases between the two ends. Looked up from germline, CDR1 is SGDLS and CDR2 is YYNGEE. CDR3 in amino acids: CASSASTGGPGNTIYF. The CDR3, as DNA: TGTGCCAGCAGCGCCTCGACTGGGGGCCCTGGAAACACCATATATTTT.

This chain connects TRBV7-9 to TRBJ1-1; D is uncertain. Germline CDR1 reads SEHNR; CDR2 reads FQNEAQ (reference sequence). The V and J ends lost 8 bases and 1 base respectively, with 14 bases between them. This CDR3 comprises 14 residues. CDR3: CASRPLRGNTEAFF. CDR3 in DNA: TGTGCCAGCCGCCCTCTCCGGGGGAACACTGAAGCTTTCTTT.

This chain joins TRBV19 and TRBJ2-1; 7 positions match TRBD2. CDR3 length: 14 amino acids. V shed 7 bases, J shed 4 bases, and the junction held 7 bases outside the gene matches. The germline gives CDR1 LNHDA, CDR2 SQIVND (reference sequence). This chain's CDR3 is CASTRDYTYNEQFF. For the CDR3, the DNA is TGTGCCAGTACACGGGACTACACTTACAATGAGCAGTTCTTC.

The chain uses TRBV29-1 and TRBJ2-1; 12 positions match TRBD2. The CDR3 consists of 21 residues. Losses at the gene ends were 0 bases for V and 3 bases for J; bases not matched to a gene: 18. CDR1 is SQVTM and CDR2 is ANQGSEA in the germline V gene. This CDR3 reads CSVEEMASSGRADAHYNEQFF. DNA for the CDR3: TGCAGCGTTGAAGAAATGGCGTCTAGCGGGAGGGCCGATGCCCACTACAATGAGCAGTTCTTC.

The rearrangement links TRBV11-2 to TRBJ2-3, with 15 bases matching TRBD2. CDR3 length: 17 amino acids. Germline CDR1 and CDR2: SGHAT and FQNNGV. Unmatched junction bases numbered 8, after V lost 7 bases and J lost 3 bases. The CDR3 loop is CASNQRGLAGGTDTQYF. CDR3 sequence (DNA): TGTGCCAGCAACCAGCGGGGACTAGCGGGAGGAACAGATACGCAGTATTTT.

The chain carries TRBV29-1 and TRBJ2-5; D might be TRBD2 (6 bases). The CDR3 runs to 14 residues. CDR1 is SQVTM and CDR2 is ANQGSEA in the germline V gene. V was shortened by 4 bases and J by 3 bases, with 15 bases between the two germline ends. The CDR3 is CSVGILAVKETQYF. The DNA of the CDR3 is TGCAGCGTTGGGATCTTAGCGGTGAAAGAGACCCAGTACTTC. The complete variable domain, with remaining parts taken from reference TRBV29-1 and TRBJ2-5, reads SAVISQKPSRDICQRGTSLTIQCQVDSQVTMMFWYRQQPGQSLTLIATANQGSEATYESGFVIDKFPISRPNLTFSTLTVSNMSPEDSSIYLCSVGILAVKETQYFGPGTRLLVL.

The genes are TRBV5-5 and TRBJ2-1; 12 nucleotides line up with TRBD2. The trim removed 4 bases at V and 6 bases at J, leaving 11 bases unmatched. The CDR3 consists of 17 residues. The germline V gene has CDR1 SGHKS and CDR2 YYEKEE (reference sequence). The CDR3 DNA reads TGTGCCAGCAGCCCCAAACTAGCGGGGGGATGGGGCAATGAGCAGTTCTTC. It specifies CASSPKLAGGWGNEQFF.

This clone was observed a single time. The rearrangement uses TRBV5-4 and TRBJ1-6; D gene unclear. The CDR3 sequence is 15 residues long. The V and J ends lost 2 bases and 2 bases respectively, with 8 bases between them. Germline CDR1 is SGHNT and CDR2 is YYREEE (reference sequence). The CDR3 loop is CASSFYQAYNSPLHF. CDR3 in DNA: TGTGCCAGCAGCTTTTATCAGGCCTATAATTCACCCCTCCACTTT. The full variable domain, completed using reference TRBV5-4 and TRBJ1-6, is ETGVTQSPTHLIKTRGQQVTLRCSSQSGHNTVSWYQQALGQGPQFIFQYYREEENGRGNFPPRFSGLQFPNYSSELNVNALELDDSALYLCASSFYQAYNSPLHFGNGTRLTVT.

The chain employs TRBV11-1 and TRBJ2-1; TRBD1 agrees at 8 bases. Germline trimming cut 5 bases from V and 5 bases from J; bases unmatched to any gene: 8. This CDR3 has 15 amino acids. Germline V gene data show CDR1 as SGHAT and CDR2 as FQDESV (reference sequence). CDR3 region: CASSPRQGMDNEQFF. DNA for the CDR3: TGTGCCAGCAGCCCCCGACAGGGGATGGACAATGAGCAGTTCTTC.

V gene TRBV3-1 (or the pseudogene TRBV3-2) combines with J gene TRBJ1-6; TRBD1 matches at 7 bases. CDR1 is LGHDT and CDR2 is YNNKEL in the germline V gene (reference sequence). CDR3 length: 16 amino acids. The V and J ends lost 1 base and 7 bases, in that order; junction bases with no gene match: 7. CDR3 loop: CASSQVPRGLNSPLHF. The DNA of the CDR3 is TGTGCCAGCAGCCAAGTTCCCAGGGGGTTAAATTCACCCCTCCACTTT.

This clone occurred a few times. The genes are TRBV28 and TRBJ2-3; 7 bases align to TRBD1. The germline V gene has CDR1 MDHEN and CDR2 SYDVKM. The CDR3 contains 16 residues. V was pared by 3 bases and J by 2 bases, with 8 bases of the junction left unmatched. The chain's CDR3 is CASSFHRDRITDTQYF. The CDR3 DNA follows: TGTGCCAGCAGTTTCCACCGGGACAGAATCACAGATACGCAGTATTTT.

The J gene is TRBJ1-1, the V gene TRBV6-2 or TRBV6-3, with 7 bases fitting TRBD1. The V and J ends lost 0 bases and 2 bases, in that order; junction bases with no gene match: 6. Per germline, CDR1 MNHEY and CDR2 SVGEGT. The CDR3 extends over 16 amino acids. The CDR3 DNA reads TGTGCCAGCAGTTACTCACAGGGGCGGGAAAACACTGAAGCTTTCTTT. This encodes CASSYSQGRENTEAFF.

This chain uses TRBV28 with TRBJ1-4; possibly TRBD1 for D (5 bases). From germline, CDR1 is MDHEN and CDR2 SYDVKM. The CDR3 consists of 13 residues. V shed 7 bases and J shed 5 bases, with 11 bases lying between them. In DNA, the CDR3 is TGTGCCAGCAATAGACAGCTGAATGAAAAACTGTTTTTT. This codes for CASNRQLNEKLFF.

This clone was detected only a few times. The chain employs TRBV10-3 and TRBJ2-3, with D uncertain. The CDR3 has 12 amino acids. Looked up from germline, CDR1 is ENHRY and CDR2 is SYGVKD. Trimming removed 0 bases at V and 8 bases at J, with 6 bases between. The CDR3 DNA sequence: TGTGCCATCAGTGAGTCGTCCGGTACGCAGTATTTT. Translation gives CAISESSGTQYF.

The chain links TRBV2 to TRBJ1-1, with TRBD1 matching 8 bases. V lost 2 bases and J lost 1; bases outside the gene matches: 6. Germline V lookup: CDR1 SNHLY, CDR2 FYNNEI. The CDR3 covers 16 residues. Here the CDR3 DNA reads TGTGCCAGCAGTGAATGGGGGGGACAGGAGAACACTGAAGCTTTCTTT. Protein: CASSEWGGQENTEAFF. The entire variable domain, with the rest obtained from reference TRBV2 and TRBJ1-1, is as follows: EPEVTQTPSHQVTQMGQEVILRCVPISNHLYFYWYRQILGQKVEFLVSFYNNEISEKSEIFDDQFSVERPDGSNFTLKIRSTKLEDSAMYFCASSEWGGQENTEAFFGQGTRLTVV.

The chain uses TRBV6-5 and TRBJ2-3, with TRBD1 matching over 7 bases. With V trimmed by 2 bases and J by 4 bases, 3 bases remained unmatched. Germline CDR1 and CDR2: MNHEY and SVGAGI. The CDR3 has 14 amino acids. The CDR3 bases are TGTGCCAGCAGTTACCAACAGGGGCCAGATACGCAGTATTTT. Amino acids: CASSYQQGPDTQYF.

The V gene is TRBV18, the J gene TRBJ2-7; 9 bases align to TRBD1. The CDR3 is 14 amino acids. Germline values: CDR1 KGHSH, CDR2 LQKENI. With V trimmed by 4 bases and J by 3 bases, 4 bases remained unmatched. CDR3 coding DNA: TGTGCCAGCTCACTCGGACAGGGGATCTACGAGCAGTACTTC. This codes for CASSLGQGIYEQYF.